Reported below is one T cell receptor beta chain. Its antigen is still unknown. These data belong to a study of Ad26.COV2.S vaccination and SARS-CoV-2 variants. Study at large: The study gave Ad26.COV2.S intramuscularly, once or twice 56 days apart. The study, taken as a whole, reports: Spike-specific TCR breadth ran higher among vaccine recipients than placebo recipients. Spike-specific responses of CD8+ and CD4+ T cells were reported to display substantial breadth after vaccination.

The sample's treatment: over 15 received Ad26.COV2.S at low or high dose, single or two shots; five or six received placebo; per-sample allocation not given. Following the first vaccine or placebo injection, samples were taken on day 63. The length of the CDR3 is 12 residues. Germline V gene lookup returns CDR1 MDHEN and CDR2 SYDVKM. V lost 9 bases, J lost 6 bases, and 14 bases lay in between. TCRdb's copy holds only in-frame clones and misses some; the assay was immunoSEQ multiplex PCR. The sample consists of 350,000 to 500,000 clones, 90% of them appearing once. The rearrangement uses TRBV28 and TRBJ1-2, with a tentative D call TRBD1 (5 bases). Sample: peripheral blood, taken in a trial of Ad26.COV2.S vaccine versus placebo. The clonotype originates from a person between 18 and 65 years old who received the Ad26.COV2.S COVID-19 vaccine or a placebo. CDR3 amino acids: CASQMGVDGYTF. As DNA, the CDR3 is TGTGCCAGTCAAATGGGGGTGGATGGCTACACCTTC.